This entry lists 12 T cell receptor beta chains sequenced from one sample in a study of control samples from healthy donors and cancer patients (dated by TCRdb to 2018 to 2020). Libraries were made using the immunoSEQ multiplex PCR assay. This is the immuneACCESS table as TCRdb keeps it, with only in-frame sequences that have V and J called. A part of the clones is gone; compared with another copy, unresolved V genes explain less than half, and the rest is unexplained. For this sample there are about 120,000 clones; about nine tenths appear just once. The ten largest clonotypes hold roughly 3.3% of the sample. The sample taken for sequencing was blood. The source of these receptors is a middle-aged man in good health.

CDR3: CASSISGGSNQPQHF. The CDR3 nucleotides are TGTGCCAGTAGTATTTCCGGGGGAAGCAATCAGCCCCAGCATTTT. The chain is built from TRBV19 and TRBJ1-5, with a tentative D call TRBD1 (5 bases). Trimming took off 3 bases at V and 1 base at J, with 10 bases between the two ends. Germline V gene lookup returns CDR1 LNHDA and CDR2 SQIVND (reference sequence). CDR3 length: 15 amino acids.

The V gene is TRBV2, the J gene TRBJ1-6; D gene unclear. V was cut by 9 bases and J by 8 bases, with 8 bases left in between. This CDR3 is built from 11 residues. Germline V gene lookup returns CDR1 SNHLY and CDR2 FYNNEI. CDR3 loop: CASHEDSPLHF. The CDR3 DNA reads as TGTGCCAGTCATGAGGATTCACCCCTCCACTTT.

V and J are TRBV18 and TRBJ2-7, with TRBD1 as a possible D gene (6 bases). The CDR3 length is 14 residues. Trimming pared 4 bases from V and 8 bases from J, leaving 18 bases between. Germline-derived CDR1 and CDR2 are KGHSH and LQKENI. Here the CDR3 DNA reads TGTGCCAGCTCACTCCGGGACACCGAATCCAAGCAGTACTTC. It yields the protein CASSLRDTESKQYF. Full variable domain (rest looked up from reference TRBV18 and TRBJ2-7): NAGVMQNPRHLVRRRGQEARLRCSPMKGHSHVYWYRQLPEEGLKFMVYLQKENIIDESGMPKERFSAEFPKEGPSILRIQQVVRGDSAAYFCASSLRDTESKQYFGPGTRLTVT.

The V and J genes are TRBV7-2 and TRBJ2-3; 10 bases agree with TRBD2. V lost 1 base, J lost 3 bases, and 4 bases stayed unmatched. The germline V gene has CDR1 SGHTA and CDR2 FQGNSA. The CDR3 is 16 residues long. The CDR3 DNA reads TGTGCCAGCAGCTTAGGGCCTAGCGGGGGTACAGATACGCAGTATTTT. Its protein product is CASSLGPSGGTDTQYF.

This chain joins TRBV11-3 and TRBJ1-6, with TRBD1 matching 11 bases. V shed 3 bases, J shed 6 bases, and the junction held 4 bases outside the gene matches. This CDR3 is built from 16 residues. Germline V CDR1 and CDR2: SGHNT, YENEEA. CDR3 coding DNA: TGTGCCAGCAGCTTTCGGACAGGGGGCGGTAATTCACCCCTCCACTTT. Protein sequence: CASSFRTGGGNSPLHF.

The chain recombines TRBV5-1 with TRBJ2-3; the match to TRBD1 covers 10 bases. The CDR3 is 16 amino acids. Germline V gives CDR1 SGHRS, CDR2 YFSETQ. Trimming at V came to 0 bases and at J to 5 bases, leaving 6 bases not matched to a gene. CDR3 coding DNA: TGCGCCAGCAGCTTGGCCGGGACAGGGGCAAAAGATACGCAGTATTTT. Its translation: CASSLAGTGAKDTQYF.

CDR3 coding DNA: TGCGCCAGCAGCTTGGGGAGTGGGAGAGAAGCTTTCTTT. It translates to CASSLGSGREAFF. The chain uses TRBV5-1 and TRBJ1-1, with D unresolved. With 0 bases removed from V and 8 bases from J, the gap between germline ends came to 11 bases. The CDR3 totals 13 residues. From germline, CDR1 is SGHRS and CDR2 YFSETQ.

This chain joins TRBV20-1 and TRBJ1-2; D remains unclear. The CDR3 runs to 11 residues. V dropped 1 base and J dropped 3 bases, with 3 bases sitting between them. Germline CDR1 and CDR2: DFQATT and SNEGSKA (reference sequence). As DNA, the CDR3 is TGCAGTGCTAGAGCTGACTATGGCTACACCTTC. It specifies CSARADYGYTF.

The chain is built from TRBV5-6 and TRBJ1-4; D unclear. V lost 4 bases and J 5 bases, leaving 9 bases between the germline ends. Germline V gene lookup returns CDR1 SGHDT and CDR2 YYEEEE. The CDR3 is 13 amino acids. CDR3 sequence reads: CASSPWANEKLFF. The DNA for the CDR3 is TGTGCCAGCAGCCCATGGGCGAATGAAAAACTGTTTTTT.

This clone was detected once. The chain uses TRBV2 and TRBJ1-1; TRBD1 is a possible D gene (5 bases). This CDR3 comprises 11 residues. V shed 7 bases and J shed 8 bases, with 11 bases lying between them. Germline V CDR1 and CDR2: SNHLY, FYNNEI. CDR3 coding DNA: TGTGCCAGCATTCTTAAGGGGGAAGCTTTCTTT. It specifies CASILKGEAFF.

In DNA form, the CDR3 reads TGTGCCAGCAGGGGAGGGTCCGGCGCTGAAGCTTTCTTT. Translating gives CASRGGSGAEAFF. The chain couples TRBV2 to TRBJ1-1; D gene uncertain. V lost 6 bases, J lost 6 bases, and 14 bases lay in between. The CDR3 extends over 13 amino acids. The germline gives CDR1 SNHLY, CDR2 FYNNEI.

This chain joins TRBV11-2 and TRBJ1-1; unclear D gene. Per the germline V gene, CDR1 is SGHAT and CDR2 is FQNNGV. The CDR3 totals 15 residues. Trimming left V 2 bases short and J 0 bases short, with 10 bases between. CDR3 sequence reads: CASSLWVSMNTEAFF. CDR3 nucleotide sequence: TGTGCCAGCAGCTTATGGGTGTCAATGAACACTGAAGCTTTCTTT.